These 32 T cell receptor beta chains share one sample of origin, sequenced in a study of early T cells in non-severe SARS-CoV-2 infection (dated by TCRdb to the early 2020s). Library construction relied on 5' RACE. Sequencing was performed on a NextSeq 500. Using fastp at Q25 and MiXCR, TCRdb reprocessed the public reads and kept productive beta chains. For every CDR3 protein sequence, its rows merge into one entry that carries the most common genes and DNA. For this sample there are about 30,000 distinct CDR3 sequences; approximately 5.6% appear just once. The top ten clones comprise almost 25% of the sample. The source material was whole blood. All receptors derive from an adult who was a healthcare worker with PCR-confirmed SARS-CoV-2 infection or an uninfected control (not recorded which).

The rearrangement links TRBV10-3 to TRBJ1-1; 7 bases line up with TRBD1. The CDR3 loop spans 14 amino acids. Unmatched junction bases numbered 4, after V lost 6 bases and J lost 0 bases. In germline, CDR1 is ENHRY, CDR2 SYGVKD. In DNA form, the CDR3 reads TGTGCCATCAGCCCCGGGACAGTGAACACTGAAGCTTTCTTT. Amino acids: CAISPGTVNTEAFF.

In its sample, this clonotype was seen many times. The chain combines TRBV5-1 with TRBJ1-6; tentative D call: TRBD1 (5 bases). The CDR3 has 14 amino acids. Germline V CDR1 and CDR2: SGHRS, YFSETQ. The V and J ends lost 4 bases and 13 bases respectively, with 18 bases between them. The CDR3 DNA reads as TGCGCCAGCAGCCCCTGGTTAGGGGATCGTCCCCTCCACTTT. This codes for CASSPWLGDRPLHF.

CDR3 DNA: TGTGCCAGCAGCGTAGGTGGGGGGACTAACACCGGGGAGCTGTTTTTT. This codes for CASSVGGGTNTGELFF. This chain links TRBV9 with TRBJ2-2, with D possibly TRBD2 on 6 matching bases. With 0 bases removed from V and 2 bases from J, the gap between germline ends came to 11 bases. Per germline, CDR1 SGDLS and CDR2 YYNGEE. This CDR3 region has 16 residues. Supplemented by reference TRBV9 and TRBJ2-2, the full variable domain reads DSGVTQTPKHLITATGQRVTLRCSPRSGDLSVYWYQQSLDQGLQFLIQYYNGEERAKGNILERFSAQQFPDLHSELNLSSLELGDSALYFCASSVGGGTNTGELFFGEGSRLTVL.

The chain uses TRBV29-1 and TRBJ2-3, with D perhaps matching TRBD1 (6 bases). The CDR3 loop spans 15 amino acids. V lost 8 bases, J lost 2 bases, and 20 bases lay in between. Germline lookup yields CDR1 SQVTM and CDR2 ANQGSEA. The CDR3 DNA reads TGCAGCCTCACACCGACAGGCAGTTTCACAGATACGCAGTATTTT. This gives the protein CSLTPTGSFTDTQYF.

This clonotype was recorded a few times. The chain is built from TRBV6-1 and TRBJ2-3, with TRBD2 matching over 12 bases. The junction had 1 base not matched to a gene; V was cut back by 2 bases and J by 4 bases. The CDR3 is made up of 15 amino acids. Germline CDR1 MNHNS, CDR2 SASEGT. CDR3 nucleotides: TGTGCCAGCAGTGAACTAGCGGGAGGGCCAGATACGCAGTATTTT. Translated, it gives CASSELAGGPDTQYF.

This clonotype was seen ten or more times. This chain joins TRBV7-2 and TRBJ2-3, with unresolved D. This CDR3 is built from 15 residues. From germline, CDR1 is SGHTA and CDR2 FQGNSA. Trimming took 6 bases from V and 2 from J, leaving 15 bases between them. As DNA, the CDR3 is TGTGCCAGCAGTTCCGGCCCCCGTAACACAGATACGCAGTATTTT. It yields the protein CASSSGPRNTDTQYF.

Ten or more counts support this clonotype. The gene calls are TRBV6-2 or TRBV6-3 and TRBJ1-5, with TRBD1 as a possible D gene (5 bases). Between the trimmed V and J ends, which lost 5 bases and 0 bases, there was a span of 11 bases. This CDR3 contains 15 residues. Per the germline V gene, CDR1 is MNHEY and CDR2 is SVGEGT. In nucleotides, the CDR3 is TGTGCCAGCAGTCCCCGTGGGACTAGCAATCAGCCCCAGCATTTT. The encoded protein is CASSPRGTSNQPQHF.

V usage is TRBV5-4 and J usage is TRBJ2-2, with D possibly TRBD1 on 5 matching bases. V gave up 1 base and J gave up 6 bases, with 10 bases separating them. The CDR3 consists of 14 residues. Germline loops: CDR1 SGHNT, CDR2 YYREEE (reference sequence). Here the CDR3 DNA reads TGTGCCAGCAGCTTGCGGCAGGGTCCCGGGGAGCTGTTTTTT. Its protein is CASSLRQGPGELFF.

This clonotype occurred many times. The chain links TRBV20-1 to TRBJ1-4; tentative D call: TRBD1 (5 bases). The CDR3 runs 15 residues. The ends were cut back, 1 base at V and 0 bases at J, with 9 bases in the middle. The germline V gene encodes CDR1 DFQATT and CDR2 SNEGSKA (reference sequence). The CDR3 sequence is CSARADRPTNEKLFF. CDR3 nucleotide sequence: TGCAGTGCTAGAGCCGACAGACCAACTAATGAAAAACTGTTTTTT.

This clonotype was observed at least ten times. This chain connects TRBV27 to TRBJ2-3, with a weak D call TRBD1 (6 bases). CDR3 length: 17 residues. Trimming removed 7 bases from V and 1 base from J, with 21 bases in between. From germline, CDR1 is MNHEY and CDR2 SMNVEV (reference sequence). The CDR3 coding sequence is TGTGCCAGCATTGGGACCCCCGGGACAAGACGCACAGATACGCAGTATTTT. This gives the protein CASIGTPGTRRTDTQYF.

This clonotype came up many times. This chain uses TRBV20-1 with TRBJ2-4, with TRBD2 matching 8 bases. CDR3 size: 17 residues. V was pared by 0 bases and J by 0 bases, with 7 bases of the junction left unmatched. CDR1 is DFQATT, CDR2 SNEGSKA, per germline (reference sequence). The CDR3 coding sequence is TGCAGTGCTAGAGATCCCCTAGCGGGCCTAGCCAAAAACATTCAGTACTTC. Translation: CSARDPLAGLAKNIQYF.

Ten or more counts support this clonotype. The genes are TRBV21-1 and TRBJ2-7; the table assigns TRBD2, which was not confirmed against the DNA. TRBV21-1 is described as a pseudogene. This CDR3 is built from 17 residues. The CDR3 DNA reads TGTGCCAGCAGCAAAGCCCAAATAGCGGGGGACCCCTACGAGCAGTACTTC. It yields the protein CASSKAQIAGDPYEQYF.

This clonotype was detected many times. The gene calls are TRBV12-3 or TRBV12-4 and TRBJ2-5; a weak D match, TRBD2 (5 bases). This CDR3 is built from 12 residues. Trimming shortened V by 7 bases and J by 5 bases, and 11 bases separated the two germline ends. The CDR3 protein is CASTARGETQYF. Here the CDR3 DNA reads TGTGCCAGCACCGCTCGAGGGGAGACCCAGTACTTC.

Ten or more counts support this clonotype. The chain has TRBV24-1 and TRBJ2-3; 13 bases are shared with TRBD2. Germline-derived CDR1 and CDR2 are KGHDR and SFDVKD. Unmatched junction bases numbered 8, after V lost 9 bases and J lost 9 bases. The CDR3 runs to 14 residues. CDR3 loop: CATEGLAGDRTQYF. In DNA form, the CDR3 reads TGTGCCACCGAAGGACTAGCGGGGGACAGGACGCAGTATTTT.

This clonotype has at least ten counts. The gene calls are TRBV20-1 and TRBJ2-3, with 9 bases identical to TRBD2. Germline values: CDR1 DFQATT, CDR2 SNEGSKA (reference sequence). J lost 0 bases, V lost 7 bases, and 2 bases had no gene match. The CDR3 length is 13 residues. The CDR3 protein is CSGLAESTDTQYF. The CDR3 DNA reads TGCAGTGGACTAGCGGAGAGCACAGATACGCAGTATTTT.

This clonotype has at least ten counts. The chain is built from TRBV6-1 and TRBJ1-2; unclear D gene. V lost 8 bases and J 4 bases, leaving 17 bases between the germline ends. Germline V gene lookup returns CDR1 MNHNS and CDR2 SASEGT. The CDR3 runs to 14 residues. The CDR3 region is CASGEAVRGYGYTF. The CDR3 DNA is TGTGCCAGCGGAGAGGCAGTTCGAGGCTATGGCTACACCTTC.

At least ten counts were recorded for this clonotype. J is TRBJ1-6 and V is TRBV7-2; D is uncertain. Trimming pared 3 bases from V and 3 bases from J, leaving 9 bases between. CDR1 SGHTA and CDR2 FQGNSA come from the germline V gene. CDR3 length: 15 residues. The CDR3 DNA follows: TGTGCCAGCAGCTTCGGACGGAACTATAATTCACCCCTCCACTTT. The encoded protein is CASSFGRNYNSPLHF.

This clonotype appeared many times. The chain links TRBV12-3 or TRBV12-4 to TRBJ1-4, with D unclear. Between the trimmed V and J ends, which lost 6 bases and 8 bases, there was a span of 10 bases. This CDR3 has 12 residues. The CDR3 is CASRQRVEKLFF. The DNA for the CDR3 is TGTGCCAGCAGACAGAGGGTGGAAAAACTGTTTTTT.

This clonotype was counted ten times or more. Here the CDR3 reads CATSDPSDTQYF. CDR3 bases: TGTGCCACCAGTGACCCCTCGGATACGCAGTATTTT. This chain joins TRBV24-1 and TRBJ2-3; the D is unclear. V lost 4 bases and J lost 6, with 7 bases in between. This CDR3 region has 12 residues. Per germline, CDR1 KGHDR and CDR2 SFDVKD.

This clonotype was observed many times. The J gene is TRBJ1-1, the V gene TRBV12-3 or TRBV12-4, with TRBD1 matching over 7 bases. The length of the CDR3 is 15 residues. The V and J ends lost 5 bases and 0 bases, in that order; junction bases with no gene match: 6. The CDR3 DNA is TGTGCCAGCAGTCCCGGGACAGACGTGAACACTGAAGCTTTCTTT. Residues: CASSPGTDVNTEAFF.

DNA of the CDR3: TGTGCTAGTGGTTGGACAGGGGGTGCGGTTGAAAAACTGTTTTTT. Encoded protein: CASGWTGGAVEKLFF. The gene calls are TRBV12-5 and TRBJ1-4; 10 nucleotides align to TRBD1. With V trimmed by 4 bases and J by 7 bases, 6 bases remained unmatched. CDR1 is LGHNT and CDR2 is FRNRAP in the germline V gene. The CDR3 is made up of 15 amino acids.

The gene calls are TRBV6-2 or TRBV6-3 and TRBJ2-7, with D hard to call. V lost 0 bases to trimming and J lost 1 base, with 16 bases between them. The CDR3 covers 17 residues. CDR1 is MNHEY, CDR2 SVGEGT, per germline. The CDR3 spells CASSYSIPADKSYEQYF. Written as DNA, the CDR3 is TGTGCCAGCAGTTACTCGATCCCTGCAGACAAATCCTACGAGCAGTACTTC.

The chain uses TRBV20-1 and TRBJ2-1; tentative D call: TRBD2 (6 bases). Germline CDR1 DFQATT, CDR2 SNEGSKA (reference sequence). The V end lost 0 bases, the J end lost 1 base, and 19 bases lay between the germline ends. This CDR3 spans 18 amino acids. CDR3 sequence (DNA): TGCAGTGCTAGAGATAGAGGGGCGCGGGGAAATTCCTACAATGAGCAGTTCTTC. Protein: CSARDRGARGNSYNEQFF.

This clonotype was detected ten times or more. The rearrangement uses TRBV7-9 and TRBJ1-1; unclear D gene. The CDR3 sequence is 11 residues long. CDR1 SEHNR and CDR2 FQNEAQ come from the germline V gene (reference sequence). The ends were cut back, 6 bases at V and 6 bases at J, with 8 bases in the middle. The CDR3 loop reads CASRPTAEAFF. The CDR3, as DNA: TGTGCCAGCAGACCTACAGCTGAAGCTTTCTTT.

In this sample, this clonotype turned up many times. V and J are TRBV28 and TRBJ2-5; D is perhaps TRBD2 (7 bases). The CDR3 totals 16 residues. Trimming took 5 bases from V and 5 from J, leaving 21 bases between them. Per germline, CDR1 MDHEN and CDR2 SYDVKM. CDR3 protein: CASSGGGHLRRETQYF. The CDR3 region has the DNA TGTGCCAGCAGTGGGGGGGGACACCTCAGGAGGGAGACCCAGTACTTC.

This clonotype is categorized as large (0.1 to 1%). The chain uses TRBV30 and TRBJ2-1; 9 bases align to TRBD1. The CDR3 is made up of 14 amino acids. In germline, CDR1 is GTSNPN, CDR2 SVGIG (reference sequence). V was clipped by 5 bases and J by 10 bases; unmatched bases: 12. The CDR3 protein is CAWELGQGISEQFF. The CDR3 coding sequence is TGTGCCTGGGAATTGGGACAGGGAATTAGCGAGCAGTTCTTC. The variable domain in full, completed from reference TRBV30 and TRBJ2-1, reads SQTIHQWPATLVQPVGSPLSLECTVEGTSNPNLYWYRQAAGRGLQLLFYSVGIGQISSEVPQNLSASRPQDRQFILSSKKLLLSDSGFYLCAWELGQGISEQFFGPGTRLTVL.

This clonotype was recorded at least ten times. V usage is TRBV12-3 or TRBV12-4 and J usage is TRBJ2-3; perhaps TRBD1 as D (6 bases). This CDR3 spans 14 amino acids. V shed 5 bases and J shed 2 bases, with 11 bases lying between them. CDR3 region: CASSRDTFTDTQYF. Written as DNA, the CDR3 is TGTGCCAGCAGTCGGGACACCTTCACAGATACGCAGTATTTT.

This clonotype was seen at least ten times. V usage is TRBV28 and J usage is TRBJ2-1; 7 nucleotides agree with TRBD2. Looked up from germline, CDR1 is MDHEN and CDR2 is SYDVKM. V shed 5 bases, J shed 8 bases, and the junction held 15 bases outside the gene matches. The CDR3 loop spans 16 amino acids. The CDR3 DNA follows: TGTGCCAGCAGTCTAAGCGGGGCCTCCGCGAGGGATGAGCAGTTCTTC. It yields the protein CASSLSGASARDEQFF.

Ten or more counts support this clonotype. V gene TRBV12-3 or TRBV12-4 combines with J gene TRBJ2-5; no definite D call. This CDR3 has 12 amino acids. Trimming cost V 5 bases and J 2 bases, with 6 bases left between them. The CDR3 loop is CASSIWQETQYF. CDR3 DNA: TGTGCCAGCAGTATATGGCAAGAGACCCAGTACTTC.

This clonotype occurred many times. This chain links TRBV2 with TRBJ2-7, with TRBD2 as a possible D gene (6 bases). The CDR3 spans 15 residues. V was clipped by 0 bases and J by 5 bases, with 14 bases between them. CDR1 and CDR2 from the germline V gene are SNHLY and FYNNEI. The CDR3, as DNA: TGTGCCAGCAGTGAAGCGGGACTTGGCAGTCACGAGCAGTACTTC. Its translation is CASSEAGLGSHEQYF. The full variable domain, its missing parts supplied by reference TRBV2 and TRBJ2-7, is EPEVTQTPSHQVTQMGQEVILRCVPISNHLYFYWYRQILGQKVEFLVSFYNNEISEKSEIFDDQFSVERPDGSNFTLKIRSTKLEDSAMYFCASSEAGLGSHEQYFGPGTRLTVT.

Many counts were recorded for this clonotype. The CDR3 DNA follows: TGTGCCAGCAGTTACGATCAGGCGCGGGGAAGCTCCTACAATGAGCAGTTCTTC. As protein: CASSYDQARGSSYNEQFF. The rearrangement uses TRBV6-6 and TRBJ2-1, with D perhaps TRBD2 (6 bases). This CDR3 comprises 18 residues. Germline V lookup: CDR1 MNHNY, CDR2 SVGAGI (reference sequence). With 2 bases removed from V and 0 bases from J, the gap between germline ends came to 17 bases.

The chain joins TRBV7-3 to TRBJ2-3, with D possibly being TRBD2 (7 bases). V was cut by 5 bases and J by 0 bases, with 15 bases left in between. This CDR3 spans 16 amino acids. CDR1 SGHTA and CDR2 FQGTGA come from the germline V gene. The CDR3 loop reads CASSPDAGASTDTQYF. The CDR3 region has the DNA TGTGCCAGCAGCCCCGACGCGGGGGCTAGCACAGATACGCAGTATTTT.